This T cell receptor beta chain was captured by sequencing in a study of cytomegalovirus exposure and HLA in healthy donors (TCRdb year 2017). At the level of the whole study: The approximately 710 repertoires of the first cohort and the 95 to 150 validation repertoires were produced on the same platform, according to a later analysis. The study aimed to test whether signatures of past pathogen exposure could be identified by cataloging public T cell receptors. In addition to the first cohort of 500 to 850 subjects, a separate validation cohort of under 150 different subjects was used. The study combined high-throughput TCR immunosequencing, statistical association of individual TCRs with disease status, and machine learning to predict cytomegalovirus infection status. Study-wide findings and limitations: A few of the identified cytomegalovirus-associated TCR beta chains were confirmed in vitro to be specific for cytomegalovirus antigens. The study gave a list of about 160 TCR beta chains associated with cytomegalovirus. All 130 or so repertoires were used to score co-occurrence in the validation cohort in a later analysis, because that analysis had no HLA typing for the cohort. In both the original and validation cohorts, the classifier was reported to diagnose cytomegalovirus status with high specificity and sensitivity. Subsequent analysis determined that TCRs grouped into clusters in the first cohort also showed a tendency toward co-occurrence across the 130 or so validation repertoires, and about 94% of cluster scores exceeded 0. The authors suggested that the approach could potentially be extended to other disease states and immunological phenotypes. Across donors, most TCR sequences were observed very rarely, whereas some public TCRs were present in many individuals.

The library came from the immunoSEQ multiplex PCR assay. Under the source paper's analysis protocol: To diagnose cytomegalovirus status from the catalog of TCR beta chain sequences, a statistical classification framework was built. Entries here come from immuneACCESS through TCRdb and include only in-frame sequences with V and J called. Some clones fail to appear in such tables; in the studies checked, an unresolved V gene covers under half of the shortfall, and the cause of the remainder is unknown. V and J calls and clone size follow that table, whereas D and trimming were derived from the DNA. In this sample the table shows about 160,000 clones, almost 85% of which occur a single time. Jointly, the top ten make up 10% to 13% of the sample. With regard to this clone: No cognate antigen has been identified for it. Per-nucleotide qualities are absent, and no much larger clonotype sits a single base away.

Separate from the roughly 650-subject first cohort, the validation cohort of 120 subjects was the group to which the donors belonged. CDR1 SGHDT and CDR2 YYEEEE are derived from the germline V gene. The cysteine opens and the phenylalanine closes a CDR3 of 13 amino acids. CDR3 DNA is the only sequence kept; it has 39 bases, read in frame from the first base. Trimming costs V 6 bases and J 6 bases, and their ends lie 16 bases apart. This TCR was sampled from a man aged 25 to 40 in good health and CMV-seropositive. The chain is assembled from TRBV5-6 and TRBJ2-7; the D gene is possibly TRBD1, with 7 bases matching. The specimen sequenced was PBMCs. The DNA is as follows: TGTGCCAGCACCTCGGGGCAGGGGGGCGAGCAGTACTTC. Its protein product is CASTSGQGGEQYF.